The source of this T cell receptor (beta chain) is a study of shared clonotypes between healthy human individuals. Study-wide points: Sample collection involved blood only; tissue repertoires are likely different. Naive subsets, compared against memory subsets, generally had larger estimated richness values. Measured sharing among donors was expected to vary with sequencing depth.

A remark on this clone: Its antigen is currently unknown.

The protocol was immunoSEQ multiplex PCR, while the TCRdb copy is restricted to in-frame clones and leaves out a portion. The table records millions of clones, over 85% of them present only once. Selected positively for CCR7 and CD45RO-negative, naive CD8 cells excluded terminally differentiated effector memory CD45RA+ cells. This receptor was identified in a young man in good health. The specimen was naive CD8+ T cells sorted from blood.

The CDR3 here is CASSGGGSPLHF. As DNA, the CDR3 is TGTGCCAGCAGTGGGGGGGGATCACCCCTCCACTTT. The V and J genes are TRBV6-5 and TRBJ1-6; a weak D match, TRBD1 (5 bases). This CDR3 comprises 12 residues. Looked up from germline, CDR1 is MNHEY and CDR2 is SVGAGI. V was clipped by 5 bases and J by 10 bases, with 9 bases between them.